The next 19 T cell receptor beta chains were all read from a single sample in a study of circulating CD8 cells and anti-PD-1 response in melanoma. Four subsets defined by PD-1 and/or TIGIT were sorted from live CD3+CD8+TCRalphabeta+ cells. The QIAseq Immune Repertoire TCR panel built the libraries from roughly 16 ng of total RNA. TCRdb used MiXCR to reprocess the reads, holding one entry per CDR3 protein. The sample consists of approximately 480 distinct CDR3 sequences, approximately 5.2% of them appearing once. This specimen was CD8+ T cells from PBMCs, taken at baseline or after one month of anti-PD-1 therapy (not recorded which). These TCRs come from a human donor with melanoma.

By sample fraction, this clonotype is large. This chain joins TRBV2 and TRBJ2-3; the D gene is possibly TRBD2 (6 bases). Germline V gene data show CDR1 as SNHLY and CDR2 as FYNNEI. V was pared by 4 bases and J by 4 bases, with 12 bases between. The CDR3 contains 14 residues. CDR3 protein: CASSGGGDSDTQYF. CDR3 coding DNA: TGTGCCAGCAGTGGGGGCGGGGACTCAGATACGCAGTATTTT.

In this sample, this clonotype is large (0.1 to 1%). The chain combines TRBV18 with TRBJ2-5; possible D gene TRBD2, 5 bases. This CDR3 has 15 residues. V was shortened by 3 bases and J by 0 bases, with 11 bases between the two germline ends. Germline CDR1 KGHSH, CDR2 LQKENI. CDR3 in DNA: TGTGCCAGCTCACCCGGGGAACGGTACCAAGAGACCCAGTACTTC. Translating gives CASSPGERYQETQYF.

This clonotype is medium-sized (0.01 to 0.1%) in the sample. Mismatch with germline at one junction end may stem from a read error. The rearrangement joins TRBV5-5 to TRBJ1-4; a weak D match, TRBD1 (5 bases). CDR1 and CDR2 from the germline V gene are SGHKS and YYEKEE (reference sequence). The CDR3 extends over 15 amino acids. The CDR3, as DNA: TGTGCCAGCAGCTCCCCCGGGACGTCTAATGAAGAACTGTTTTTT. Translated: CASSSPGTSNEELFF.

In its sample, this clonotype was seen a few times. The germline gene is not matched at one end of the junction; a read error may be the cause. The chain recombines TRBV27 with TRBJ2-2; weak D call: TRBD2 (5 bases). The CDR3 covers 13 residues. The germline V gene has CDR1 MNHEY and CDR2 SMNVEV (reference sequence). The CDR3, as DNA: TGTGCCAGCAGTTCAGCGAACACCGGGGAGCCGTTTTTT. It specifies CASSSANTGEPFF.

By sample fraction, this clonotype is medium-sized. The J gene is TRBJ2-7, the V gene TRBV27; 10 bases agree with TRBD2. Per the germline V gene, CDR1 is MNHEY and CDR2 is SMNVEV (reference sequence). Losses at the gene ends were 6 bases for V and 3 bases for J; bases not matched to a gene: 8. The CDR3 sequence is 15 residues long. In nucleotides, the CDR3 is TGTGCCAGCAGCATAGCGGGAGGAGGGGACTACGAGCAGTACTTC. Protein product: CASSIAGGGDYEQYF.

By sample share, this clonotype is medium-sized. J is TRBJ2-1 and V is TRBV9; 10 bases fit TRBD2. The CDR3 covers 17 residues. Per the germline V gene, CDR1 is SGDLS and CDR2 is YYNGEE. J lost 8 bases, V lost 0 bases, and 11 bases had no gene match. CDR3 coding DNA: TGTGCCAGCAGCGTAGCGAAGCGGGGGGGCCCCAGTTATGAGCAGTTCTTC. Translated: CASSVAKRGGPSYEQFF.

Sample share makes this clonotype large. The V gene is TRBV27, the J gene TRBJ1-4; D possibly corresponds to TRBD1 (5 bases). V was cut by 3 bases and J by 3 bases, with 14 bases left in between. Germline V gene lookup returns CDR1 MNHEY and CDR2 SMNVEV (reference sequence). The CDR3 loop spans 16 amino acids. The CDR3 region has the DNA TGTGCCAGCAGTTTCGGGGGGAACGGGCCTAATGAAAAACTGTTTTTT. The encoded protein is CASSFGGNGPNEKLFF. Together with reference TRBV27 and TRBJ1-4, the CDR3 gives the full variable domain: EAQVTQNPRYLITVTGKKLTVTCSQNMNHEYMSWYRQDPGLGLRQIYYSMNVEVTDKGDVPEGYKVSRKEKRNFPLILESPSPNQTSLYFCASSFGGNGPNEKLFFGSGTQLSVL.

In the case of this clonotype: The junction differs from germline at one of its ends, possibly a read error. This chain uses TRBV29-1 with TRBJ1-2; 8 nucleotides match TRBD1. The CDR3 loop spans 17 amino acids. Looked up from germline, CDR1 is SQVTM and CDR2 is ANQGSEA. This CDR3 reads CSVEDDRGLNPNCGYTF. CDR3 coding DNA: TGCAGCGTTGAAGATGACAGGGGTCTAAACCCTAACTGTGGCTACACCTTC.

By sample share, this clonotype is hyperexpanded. In DNA form, the CDR3 reads TGTGCCAGCTCACCACTAGGCACAGATACGCAGTATTTT. Translating gives CASSPLGTDTQYF. The chain is built from TRBV18 and TRBJ2-3; no clear D gene. This CDR3 spans 13 amino acids. Germline V gene data show CDR1 as KGHSH and CDR2 as LQKENI. Between the trimmed V and J ends, which lost 1 base and 1 base, there was a span of 3 bases.

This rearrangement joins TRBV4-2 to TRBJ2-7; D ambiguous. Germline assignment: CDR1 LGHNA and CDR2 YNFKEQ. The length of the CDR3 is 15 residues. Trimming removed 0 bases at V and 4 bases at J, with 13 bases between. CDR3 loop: CASSQDVGPWYEQYF. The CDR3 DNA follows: TGTGCCAGCAGCCAAGATGTGGGTCCCTGGTACGAGCAGTACTTC.

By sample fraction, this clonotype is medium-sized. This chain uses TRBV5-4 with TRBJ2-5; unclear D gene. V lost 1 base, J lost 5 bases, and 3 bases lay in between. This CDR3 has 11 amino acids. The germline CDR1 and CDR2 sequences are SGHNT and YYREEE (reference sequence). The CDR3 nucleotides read TGTGCCAGCAGCTTGTTGGAGACCCAGTACTTC. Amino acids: CASSLLETQYF.

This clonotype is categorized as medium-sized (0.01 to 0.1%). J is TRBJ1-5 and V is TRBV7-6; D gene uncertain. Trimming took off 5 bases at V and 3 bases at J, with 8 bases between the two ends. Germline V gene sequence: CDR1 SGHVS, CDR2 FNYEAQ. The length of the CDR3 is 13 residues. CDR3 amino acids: CASSPQPNQPQHF. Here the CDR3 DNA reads TGTGCCAGCAGCCCCCAACCCAATCAGCCCCAGCATTTT.

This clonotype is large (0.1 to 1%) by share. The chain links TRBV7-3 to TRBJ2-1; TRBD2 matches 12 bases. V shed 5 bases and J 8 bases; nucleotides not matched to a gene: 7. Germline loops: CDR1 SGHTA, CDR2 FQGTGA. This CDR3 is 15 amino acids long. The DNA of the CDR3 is TGTGCCAGCAGCGCTAGCGGGGGGGCCTTGGATGAGCAGTTCTTC. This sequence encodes CASSASGGALDEQFF.

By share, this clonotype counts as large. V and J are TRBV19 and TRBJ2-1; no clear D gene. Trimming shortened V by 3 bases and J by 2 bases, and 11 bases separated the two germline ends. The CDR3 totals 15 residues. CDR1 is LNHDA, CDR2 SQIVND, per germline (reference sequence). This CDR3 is CASSISDGTYNEQFF. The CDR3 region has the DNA TGTGCCAGTAGTATTTCGGACGGAACCTACAATGAGCAGTTCTTC.

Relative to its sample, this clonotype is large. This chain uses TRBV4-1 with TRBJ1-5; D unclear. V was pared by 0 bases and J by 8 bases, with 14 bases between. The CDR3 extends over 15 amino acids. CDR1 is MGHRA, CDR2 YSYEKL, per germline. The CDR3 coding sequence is TGCGCCAGCAGCCAAGAGGAGCCCCGGCAAGAGCCCCAGCATTTT. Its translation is CASSQEEPRQEPQHF.

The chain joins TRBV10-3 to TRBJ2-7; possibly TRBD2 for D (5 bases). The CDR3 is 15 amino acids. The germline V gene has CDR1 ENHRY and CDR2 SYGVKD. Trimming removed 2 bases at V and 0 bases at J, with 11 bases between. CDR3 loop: CAISEPLRGSYEQYF. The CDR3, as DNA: TGTGCCATCAGTGAGCCGCTTCGGGGCTCCTACGAGCAGTACTTC.

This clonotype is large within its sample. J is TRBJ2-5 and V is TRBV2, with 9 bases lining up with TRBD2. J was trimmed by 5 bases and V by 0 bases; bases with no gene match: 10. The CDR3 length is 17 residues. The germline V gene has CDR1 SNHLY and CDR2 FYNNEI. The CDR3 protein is CASSEAGTSLRLETQYF. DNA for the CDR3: TGTGCCAGCAGTGAAGCTGGGACTAGCCTACGATTGGAGACCCAGTACTTC.

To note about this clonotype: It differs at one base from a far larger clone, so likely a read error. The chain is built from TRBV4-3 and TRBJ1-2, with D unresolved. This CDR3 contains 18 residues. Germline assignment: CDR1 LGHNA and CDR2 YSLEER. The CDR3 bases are TGTGCCGGCAGCCAAGATGGGTCGGCTAGTCCTTCTTCCTATGGCTACACCTTC. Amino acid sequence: CAGSQDGSASPSSYGYTF.

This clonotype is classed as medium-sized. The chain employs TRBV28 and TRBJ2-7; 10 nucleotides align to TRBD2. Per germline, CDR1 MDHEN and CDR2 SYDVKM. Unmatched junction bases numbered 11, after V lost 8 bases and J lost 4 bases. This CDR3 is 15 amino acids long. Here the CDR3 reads CASRKAGGPDYEQYF. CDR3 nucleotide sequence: TGTGCCAGCCGAAAAGCGGGAGGGCCGGATTACGAGCAGTACTTC.